This T cell receptor beta chain appears in the sequencing data of a study of glioma-infiltrating T cells after dendritic cell vaccination. Study details: Dendritic cell vaccination trial patients had either newly diagnosed or recurrent glioblastoma. Autologous tumor lysate-pulsed dendritic cell vaccination was given between the early 2000s and the early 2010s.

Per germline, CDR1 MGHRA and CDR2 YSYEKL. This CDR3 spans 13 amino acids. V was pared by 0 bases and J by 4 bases, with 7 bases between. Repertoires were generated with immunoSEQ multiplex PCR, while TCRdb's copy carries only in-frame clones and drops some. The sample has tens of thousands of clones, approximately 80% seen once; the top ten hold 7.8%. All glioblastoma patients lacked an isocitrate dehydrogenase mutation. PBMC sampling occurred before vaccination, two weeks after the third dose, and at progression. Here the sequenced sample was blood, taken before dendritic cell vaccination. J is TRBJ2-7 and V is TRBV4-1, with D perhaps matching TRBD1 (6 bases). The receptor was isolated from a human donor with glioblastoma. The CDR3 loop reads CASSQETGYEQYF. CDR3 DNA sequence: TGCGCCAGCAGCCAAGAAACAGGGTACGAGCAGTACTTC.